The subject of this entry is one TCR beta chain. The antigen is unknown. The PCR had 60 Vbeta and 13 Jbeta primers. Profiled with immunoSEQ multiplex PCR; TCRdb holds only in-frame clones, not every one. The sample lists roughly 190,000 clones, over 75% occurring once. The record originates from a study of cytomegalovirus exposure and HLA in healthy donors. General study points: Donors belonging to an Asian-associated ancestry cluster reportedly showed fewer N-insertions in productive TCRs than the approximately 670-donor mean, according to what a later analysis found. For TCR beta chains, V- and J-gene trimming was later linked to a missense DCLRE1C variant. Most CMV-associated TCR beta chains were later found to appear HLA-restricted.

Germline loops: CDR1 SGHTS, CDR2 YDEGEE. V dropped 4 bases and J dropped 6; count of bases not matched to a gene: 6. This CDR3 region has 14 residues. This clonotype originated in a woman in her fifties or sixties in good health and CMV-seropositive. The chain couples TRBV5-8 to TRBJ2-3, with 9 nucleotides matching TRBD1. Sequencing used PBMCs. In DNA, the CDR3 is TGTGCCAGCAGCCCGGGACAGGGAGGCGATACGCAGTATTTT. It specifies CASSPGQGGDTQYF.